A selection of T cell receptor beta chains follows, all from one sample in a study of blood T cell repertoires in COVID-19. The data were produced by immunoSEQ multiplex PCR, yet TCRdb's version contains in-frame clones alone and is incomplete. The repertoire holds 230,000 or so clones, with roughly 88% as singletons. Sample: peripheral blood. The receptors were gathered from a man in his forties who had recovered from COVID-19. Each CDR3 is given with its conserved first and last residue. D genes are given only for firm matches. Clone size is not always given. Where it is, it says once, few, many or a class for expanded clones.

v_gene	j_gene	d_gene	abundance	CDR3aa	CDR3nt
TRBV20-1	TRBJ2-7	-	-	CSASGSREQYF	TGCAGTGCTAGCGGTTCTAGAGAGCAGTACTTC
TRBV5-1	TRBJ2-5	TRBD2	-	CASSLAITGGGQETQYF	TGCGCCAGCAGCTTGGCCATCACGGGCGGGGGGCAAGAGACCCAGTACTTC
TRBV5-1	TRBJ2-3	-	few	CASSSGDTQYF	TGCGCCAGCAGCTCGGGAGATACGCAGTATTTT
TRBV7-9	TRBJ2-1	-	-	CASSSSVNEQFF	TGTGCCAGCAGCTCCTCGGTTAATGAGCAGTTCTTC
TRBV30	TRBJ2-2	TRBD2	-	CAWSFGRALTGELFF	TGTGCCTGGAGTTTTGGGAGGGCTTTGACCGGGGAGCTGTTTTTT
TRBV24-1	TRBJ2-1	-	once	CATSADSNEQFF	TGTGCCACCAGTGCTGACAGTAATGAGCAGTTCTTC
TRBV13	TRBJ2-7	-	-	CASSLQGVPEQYF	TGTGCCAGCAGCTTACAAGGAGTCCCCGAGCAGTACTTC
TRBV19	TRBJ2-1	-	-	CASSIRAGSFGNEQFF	TGTGCCAGTAGTATAAGGGCGGGTAGTTTCGGGAATGAGCAGTTCTTC
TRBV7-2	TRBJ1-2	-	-	CASSTNPRDGYTF	TGTGCCAGCAGCACAAACCCGAGGGATGGCTACACCTTC
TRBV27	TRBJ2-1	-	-	CASTTVWGAYNEQFF	TGTGCCAGCACTACGGTATGGGGCGCTTACAATGAGCAGTTCTTC
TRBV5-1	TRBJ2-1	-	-	CASSFGRGRGNEQFF	TGCGCCAGCAGCTTCGGACGTGGACGGGGCAATGAGCAGTTCTTC